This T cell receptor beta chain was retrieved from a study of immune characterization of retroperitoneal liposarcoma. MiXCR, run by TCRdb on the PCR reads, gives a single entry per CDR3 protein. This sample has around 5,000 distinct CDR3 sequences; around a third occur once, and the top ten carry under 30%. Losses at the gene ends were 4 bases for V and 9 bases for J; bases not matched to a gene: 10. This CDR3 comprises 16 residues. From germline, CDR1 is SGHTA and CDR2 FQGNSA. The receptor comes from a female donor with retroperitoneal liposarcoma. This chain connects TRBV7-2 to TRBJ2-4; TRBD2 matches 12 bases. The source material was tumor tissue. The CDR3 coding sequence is TGTGCCAGCAGCTCCCGGACTAGCGGGACCTACTCCATTCAGTACTTC. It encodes CASSSRTSGTYSIQYF.